These 17 T cell receptor beta chains were all obtained from the same sample, sequenced in a study of graft-versus-host responses after intestinal transplantation. Using immunoSEQ multiplex PCR, the repertoire was profiled, and TCRdb retains in-frame clones only, with some absent. The table lists over 100,000 clones, 90% to 95% of them singletons. Their antigens are not known. The sequencing here drew on unstimulated CD8+ T cells sorted from spleen or lymph node cells, taken before intestinal transplant. The receptors derive from a human donor who received an intestinal transplant.

This clone was recorded only once. CDR3 bases: TGTGCCAGCAGCGGGAGACTAGCGGGGAACACCGGGGAGCTGTTTTTT. Translated, it gives CASSGRLAGNTGELFF. This chain connects TRBV9 to TRBJ2-2; 10 bases fit TRBD2. The germline gives CDR1 SGDLS, CDR2 YYNGEE. V trimming: 3 bases; J trimming: 1 base; junction bases outside the gene matches: 3. CDR3 size: 16 residues.

V gene TRBV28 combines with J gene TRBJ1-3; D unresolved. This CDR3 is 13 amino acids long. V was cut by 10 bases and J by 5 bases, with 15 bases left in between. Germline CDR1 reads MDHEN; CDR2 reads SYDVKM. CDR3 sequence: CATRGWYRNTIYF. CDR3 nucleotides: TGTGCCACCCGGGGTTGGTACAGAAACACCATATATTTT.

This chain links TRBV7-7 with TRBJ2-7; D could derive from TRBD1 or TRBD2 (5 bases each). This CDR3 spans 16 amino acids. Germline-derived CDR1 and CDR2 are SSHAT and FNYEAQ (reference sequence). Between the trimmed V and J ends, which lost 3 bases and 6 bases, there was a span of 21 bases. Here the CDR3 DNA reads TGTGCCAGCAGCTTGGCCCGGGGACGAAAGGGCTCCGAGCAGTACTTC. This encodes CASSLARGRKGSEQYF.

As regards this clone: Germline is not matched at one junction end, which may reflect a read error. The chain combines TRBV28 with TRBJ2-7, with 13 bases that match TRBD2. The CDR3 runs to 16 residues. Germline V CDR1 and CDR2: MDHEN, SYDVKM. In DNA, the CDR3 is TGTGTCAGCAGTCAGGGGACTAGCGGGACCCCCTACGAGCAGTACTTC. Residues: CVSSQGTSGTPYEQYF.

This chain joins TRBV18 and TRBJ2-7; 7 bases align to TRBD1. The V and J ends lost 3 bases and 0 bases, in that order; junction bases with no gene match: 2. Germline V gene lookup returns CDR1 KGHSH and CDR2 LQKENI. This CDR3 contains 14 residues. The CDR3 spells CASSPTGLSYEQYF. In DNA form, the CDR3 reads TGTGCCAGCTCACCGACAGGGCTCTCCTACGAGCAGTACTTC.

V is TRBV28 and J is TRBJ2-1; 10 bases align to TRBD2. The V gene end was trimmed by 2 bases and the J gene end by 9 bases; junction bases not matched to a gene: 7. The CDR3 is made up of 15 amino acids. The germline CDR1 and CDR2 sequences are MDHEN and SYDVKM. This chain's CDR3 is CASSLGAGGVSEQFF. In DNA form, the CDR3 reads TGTGCCAGCAGTTTAGGAGCGGGAGGGGTTAGTGAGCAGTTCTTC.

The CDR3 sequence: CASSRKGYGYTF. CDR3 bases: TGTGCCAGCTCACGGAAGGGGTATGGCTACACCTTC. The J gene is TRBJ1-2, the V gene TRBV18, with D possibly being TRBD1 (5 bases). V gave up 4 bases and J gave up 5 bases, with 8 bases separating them. Germline V gene sequence: CDR1 KGHSH, CDR2 LQKENI. The CDR3 extends over 12 amino acids.

The chain has TRBV28 and TRBJ1-5; D call uncertain. Germline CDR1 is MDHEN and CDR2 is SYDVKM. The V end lost 7 bases, the J end lost 2 bases, and 12 bases lay between the germline ends. The CDR3 has 14 residues. The DNA of the CDR3 is TGTGCCAGCACCCGACAATGGGGCAATCAGCCCCAGCATTTT. This sequence encodes CASTRQWGNQPQHF.

This chain connects TRBV5-8 to TRBJ2-7; D may be TRBD2 (7 bases). V dropped 9 bases and J dropped 2 bases, with 12 bases sitting between them. The V gene's germline CDR1 is SGHTS and CDR2 YDEGEE. The CDR3 totals 12 residues. CDR3 DNA sequence: TGTGCCACATGGGGGGGGCCCTACGAGCAGTACTTC. As protein: CATWGGPYEQYF. The full variable domain, in which reference TRBV5-8 and TRBJ2-7 provide the parts outside the CDR3, is EAGVTQSPTHLIKTRGQQATLRCSPISGHTSVYWYQQALGLGLQFLLWYDEGEERNRGNFPPRFSGRQFPNYSSELNVNALELEDSALYLCATWGGPYEQYFGPGTRLTVT.

Only one count was recorded for this clone. The chain joins TRBV5-1 to TRBJ2-5, with a possible D match to TRBD2 (6 bases). Trimming shortened V by 4 bases and J by 2 bases, and 12 bases separated the two germline ends. Germline V lookup: CDR1 SGHRS, CDR2 YFSETQ. This CDR3 is 14 amino acids long. This chain's CDR3 is CASSTAGSQETQYF. CDR3 DNA: TGCGCCAGCAGCACGGCCGGGAGTCAAGAGACCCAGTACTTC.

V usage is TRBV28 and J usage is TRBJ1-1, with D tentatively TRBD1 (5 bases). V lost 3 bases, J lost 4 bases, and 15 bases lay in between. The V gene's germline CDR1 is MDHEN and CDR2 SYDVKM. The CDR3 is 15 amino acids. The CDR3: CASSFRRGASTEAFF. The CDR3 DNA reads as TGTGCCAGCAGTTTTCGGCGTGGGGCCAGCACTGAAGCTTTCTTT. Filled out from reference TRBV28 and TRBJ1-1, the complete variable domain reads DVKVTQSSRYLVKRTGEKVFLECVQDMDHENMFWYRQDPGLGLRLIYFSYDVKMKEKGDIPEGYSVSREKKERFSLILESASTNQTSMYLCASSFRRGASTEAFFGQGTRLTVV.

CDR3 in amino acids: CASSYPSGSMYEQFF. In nucleotides, the CDR3 is TGTGCCAGCAGCTACCCTAGCGGGAGTATGTATGAGCAGTTCTTC. The J gene is TRBJ2-1, the V gene TRBV7-9, with TRBD2 identical over 10 bases. The CDR3 consists of 15 residues. The V segment lost 4 bases and the J segment 8 bases; nucleotides outside the gene matches: 8. Germline V gene data show CDR1 as SEHNR and CDR2 as FQNEAQ (reference sequence). The full variable domain, its missing parts supplied by reference TRBV7-9 and TRBJ2-1, is DTGVSQNPRHKITKRGQNVTFRCDPISEHNRLYWYRQTLGQGPEFLTYFQNEAQLEKSRLLSDRFSAERPKGSFSTLEIQRTEQGDSAMYLCASSYPSGSMYEQFFGPGTRLTVL.

The rearrangement links TRBV27 to TRBJ2-7, with TRBD1 matching over 9 bases. CDR3 length: 15 residues. Germline values: CDR1 MNHEY, CDR2 SMNVEV (reference sequence). V trimming: 3 bases; J trimming: 1 base; junction bases outside the gene matches: 4. Written as DNA, the CDR3 is TGTGCCAGCAGTTTCGGGACAGGGAGTTCCTACGAGCAGTACTTC. It translates to CASSFGTGSSYEQYF.

The V gene is TRBV19, the J gene TRBJ1-5; 7 nucleotides align to TRBD1. From germline, CDR1 is LNHDA and CDR2 SQIVND (reference sequence). CDR3 length: 15 amino acids. V shed 5 bases, J shed 3 bases, and the junction held 7 bases outside the gene matches. The CDR3 DNA is TGTGCCAGTAGTCCCGGGACAGCAGACAATCAGCCCCAGCATTTT. Protein: CASSPGTADNQPQHF.

The rearrangement uses TRBV7-3 and TRBJ2-5; TRBD1 matches at 9 bases. The CDR3 spans 17 residues. Germline V gene data show CDR1 as SGHTA and CDR2 as FQGTGA. The trim removed 5 bases at V and 2 bases at J, leaving 12 bases unmatched. For the CDR3, the DNA is TGTGCCAGCAGCCGGTACGGACAGGGGATATCTCAAGAGACCCAGTACTTC. Translated: CASSRYGQGISQETQYF.

The chain is built from TRBV5-1 and TRBJ2-2; D not certain. CDR1 and CDR2 (germline): SGHRS, YFSETQ. V lost 0 bases and J lost 9, with 12 bases in between. The CDR3 runs to 14 residues. The CDR3 region has the DNA TGCGCCAGCAGCTTGGGACTGCAGTCTAGGGAGCTGTTTTTT. Translation gives CASSLGLQSRELFF.

The chain joins TRBV28 to TRBJ2-1, with 7 bases fitting TRBD1. Germline-derived CDR1 and CDR2 are MDHEN and SYDVKM. The CDR3 loop spans 14 amino acids. V lost 2 bases and J lost 7; bases outside the gene matches: 5. The chain's CDR3 is CASSLNRGWNEQFF. The CDR3 DNA reads TGTGCCAGCAGTTTAAACAGGGGTTGGAATGAGCAGTTCTTC.